Presented here are 22 T cell receptor beta chains from one specimen sequenced in a study of PD-1 blockade in mismatch repair-deficient tumors. Method: immunoSEQ multiplex PCR; TCRdb's copy keeps in-frame clones and lacks some. The table shows approximately 38,000 clones, with roughly 85% occurring only once. The sequencing used peripheral blood, collected 76 weeks after starting pembrolizumab. These receptors were obtained from an adult with mismatch repair-deficient cancer.

The rearrangement uses TRBV18 and TRBJ2-7; D is unclear. V lost 6 bases, J lost 6 bases, and 15 bases lay in between. The CDR3 loop spans 13 amino acids. Germline V gene data show CDR1 as KGHSH and CDR2 as LQKENI. CDR3 loop: CASSPLPAAEQYF. Here the CDR3 DNA reads TGTGCCAGCTCCCCTCTCCCGGCAGCCGAGCAGTACTTC.

This clone rates as medium-sized (0.01 to 0.1%). This chain connects TRBV19 to TRBJ2-1; D may be TRBD1 or TRBD2 (6 bases each). Looked up from germline, CDR1 is LNHDA and CDR2 is SQIVND (reference sequence). The CDR3 spans 13 residues. V was trimmed by 3 bases and J by 7 bases, leaving 10 bases between them. The CDR3 nucleotides are TGTGCCAGTAGTATGAGGGGGGCTAATGAGCAGTTCTTC. Translation: CASSMRGANEQFF.

This chain links TRBV19 with TRBJ2-3; D may be TRBD1 or TRBD2 (5 bases each). Germline V gene sequence: CDR1 LNHDA, CDR2 SQIVND (reference sequence). The CDR3 loop spans 12 amino acids. The V end lost 3 bases, the J end lost 10 bases, and 11 bases lay between the germline ends. The CDR3 sequence: CASSMRGVAQYF. The CDR3 DNA follows: TGTGCCAGTAGTATGAGGGGAGTTGCGCAGTATTTT. Complete variable domain (other parts from reference TRBV19 and TRBJ2-3): DGGITQSPKYLFRKEGQNVTLSCEQNLNHDAMYWYRQDPGQGLRLIYYSQIVNDFQKGDIAEGYSVSREKKESFPLTVTSAQKNPTAFYLCASSMRGVAQYFGPGTRLTVL.

This clone appeared once. This chain uses TRBV4-2 with TRBJ1-1; no clear D gene. V dropped 5 bases and J dropped 0 bases, with 16 bases sitting between them. This CDR3 spans 16 amino acids. The germline CDR1 and CDR2 sequences are LGHNA and YNFKEQ. CDR3 bases: TGTGCCAGCAGCAGCGTGGGTGAAGAAATGAACACTGAAGCTTTCTTT. Protein: CASSSVGEEMNTEAFF.

This clone has just one count. The chain couples TRBV5-6 to TRBJ1-1; D is perhaps TRBD1 (5 bases). CDR3 length: 14 residues. Germline CDR1 and CDR2: SGHDT and YYEEEE. Trimming removed 4 bases from V and 5 bases from J, with 15 bases in between. CDR3 sequence: CASSHRGSWTEAFF. CDR3 nucleotide sequence: TGTGCCAGCAGCCACCGGGGCTCATGGACTGAAGCTTTCTTT.

The chain uses TRBV27 and TRBJ2-1; D may correspond to TRBD1 or TRBD2 (6 bases each). The CDR3 is made up of 15 amino acids. The germline V gene has CDR1 MNHEY and CDR2 SMNVEV (reference sequence). V gave up 6 bases and J gave up 1 base, with 13 bases separating them. The CDR3 nucleotides read TGTGCCAGCAGCCTCAGGGGAGGATCCTACAATGAGCAGTTCTTC. It encodes CASSLRGGSYNEQFF.

This clone was observed a single time. V gene TRBV19 combines with J gene TRBJ1-2; D gene ambiguous. This CDR3 spans 14 amino acids. CDR1 is LNHDA and CDR2 is SQIVND in the germline V gene (reference sequence). V was trimmed by 2 bases and J by 8 bases, leaving 15 bases between them. The CDR3 coding sequence is TGTGCCAGTAGTATACGCAGAGGGTACGAAGGCTACACCTTC. This translates into CASSIRRGYEGYTF.

The V and J genes are TRBV21-1 and TRBJ2-3; TRBD2, as called in the table, went unchecked against the DNA. TRBV21-1 corresponds to a pseudogene. The CDR3 covers 16 residues. CDR3 residues: CASSRGSGRPSDTQYF. Here the CDR3 DNA reads TGTGCCAGCAGCCGGGGTAGCGGGAGACCCTCAGATACGCAGTATTTT.

Comment on this clone: Mismatch with germline at one junction end may stem from a read error. DNA of the CDR3: TGTGCTAGCAGCTTCAACCCTAGGACTAGCGGGAGTCAAGAGACCCAGTACTTC. It encodes CASSFNPRTSGSQETQYF. The J gene is TRBJ2-5, the V gene TRBV7-7; 13 bases are a match to TRBD2. CDR1 SSHAT and CDR2 FNYEAQ come from the germline V gene (reference sequence). CDR3 length equals 18 residues.

The rearrangement joins TRBV11-2 to TRBJ1-2; TRBD1 matches at 8 bases. The germline gives CDR1 SGHAT, CDR2 FQNNGV. There are 14 residues in the CDR3. V trimming: 4 bases; J trimming: 8 bases; junction bases outside the gene matches: 9. In nucleotides, the CDR3 is TGTGCCAGCAGCTCGGCGCAGGGGGCAAGCGGCTACACCTTC. Protein product: CASSSAQGASGYTF.

The chain joins TRBV11-3 to TRBJ2-3; tentatively, D is TRBD2 (5 bases). V lost 5 bases and J 4 bases, leaving 22 bases between the germline ends. This CDR3 has 17 residues. Germline lookup yields CDR1 SGHNT and CDR2 YENEEA. CDR3 sequence reads: CASSRGSSRTWADTQYF. CDR3 DNA sequence: TGTGCCAGCAGCCGCGGGTCTTCGCGGACTTGGGCAGATACGCAGTATTTT. The full variable domain, with the rest looked up from reference TRBV11-3 and TRBJ2-3, is EAGVVQSPRYKIIEKKQPVAFWCNPISGHNTLYWYLQNLGQGPELLIRYENEEAVDDSQLPKDRFSAERLKGVDSTLKIQPAELGDSAVYLCASSRGSSRTWADTQYFGPGTRLTVL.

This rearrangement joins TRBV11-3 to TRBJ2-3; TRBD2 aligns across 13 bases. This CDR3 is 17 amino acids long. Per germline, CDR1 SGHNT and CDR2 YENEEA. Trimming at V came to 5 bases and at J to 2 bases, leaving 7 bases not matched to a gene. The CDR3 region has the DNA TGTGCCAGCAGCCCGGGGACTAGCGGGGCCAACACAGATACGCAGTATTTT. It translates to CASSPGTSGANTDTQYF.

The count of this clone is one. The gene calls are TRBV11-3 and TRBJ2-1; TRBD2 agrees at 11 bases. V lost 3 bases and J lost 6; bases outside the gene matches: 7. This CDR3 is built from 16 residues. CDR1 and CDR2 (germline): SGHNT, YENEEA. The CDR3 DNA sequence: TGTGCCAGCAGCTTTCAGACTAGCGGGAATATCAATGAGCAGTTCTTC. Its protein is CASSFQTSGNINEQFF.

V is TRBV9 and J is TRBJ2-2, with D unclear. The CDR3 runs to 15 residues. Trimming took off 0 bases at V and 0 bases at J, with 6 bases between the two ends. CDR1 is SGDLS and CDR2 is YYNGEE in the germline V gene. Here the CDR3 reads CASSVALANTGELFF. The CDR3 DNA sequence: TGTGCCAGCAGCGTAGCGCTAGCGAACACCGGGGAGCTGTTTTTT. Filled out from reference TRBV9 and TRBJ2-2, the complete variable domain reads DSGVTQTPKHLITATGQRVTLRCSPRSGDLSVYWYQQSLDQGLQFLIQYYNGEERAKGNILERFSAQQFPDLHSELNLSSLELGDSALYFCASSVALANTGELFFGEGSRLTVL.

The chain combines TRBV6-1 with TRBJ2-5, with 7 bases matching TRBD1. CDR1 and CDR2 from the germline V gene are MNHNS and SASEGT. The V gene end was trimmed by 6 bases and the J gene end by 2 bases; junction bases not matched to a gene: 3. The length of the CDR3 is 13 residues. CDR3 nucleotide sequence: TGTGCCAGCAGGGGGACAGCTCAAGAGACCCAGTACTTC. It codes for CASRGTAQETQYF.

The V and J genes are TRBV18 and TRBJ2-7; 12 positions match TRBD1. The V gene's germline CDR1 is KGHSH and CDR2 LQKENI. The CDR3 contains 18 residues. Losses at the gene ends were 6 bases for V and 1 base for J; bases not matched to a gene: 13. The CDR3 bases are TGTGCCAGCTCCCGCTCGGGACAGGGGGCAGTGGGGTCCTACGAGCAGTACTTC. Amino acid sequence: CASSRSGQGAVGSYEQYF.

V and J are TRBV9 and TRBJ2-1; TRBD2 matches 8 bases. This CDR3 is built from 17 residues. J gave up 6 bases and V 3 bases, and 14 bases lay outside the gene matches. Germline CDR1 and CDR2: SGDLS and YYNGEE. The DNA for the CDR3 is TGTGCCAGCAGCGGTCGGGGCGCGAGCGGGGGCTCCAATGAGCAGTTCTTC. This translates into CASSGRGASGGSNEQFF.

The rearrangement uses TRBV27 and TRBJ2-5, with D tentatively TRBD2 (5 bases). The germline V gene has CDR1 MNHEY and CDR2 SMNVEV (reference sequence). The CDR3 length is 13 residues. V was cut by 8 bases and J by 3 bases, with 13 bases left in between. In DNA, the CDR3 is TGTGCCAGCCGGACTGCAGGAAAAGAGACCCAGTACTTC. Its translation: CASRTAGKETQYF.

Concerning this clone itself: One junction end does not reproduce the germline sequence, and a read error may be involved. The chain links TRBV7-7 to TRBJ2-7; 11 positions agree with TRBD2. Germline V lookup: CDR1 SSHAT, CDR2 FNYEAQ (reference sequence). The CDR3 contains 17 residues. CDR3 region: CASSPLSGRGIPYEQYF. The CDR3 DNA follows: TGTGCTAGCAGCCCACTTAGCGGGAGGGGAATACCCTACGAGCAGTACTTC.

V gene TRBV4-2 combines with J gene TRBJ2-7; 14 bases fit TRBD2. Germline V CDR1 and CDR2: LGHNA, YNFKEQ. V lost 1 base, J lost 6 bases, and 11 bases stayed unmatched. The CDR3 has 18 residues. CDR3 DNA: TGTGCCAGCAGCCAAGCTTCTTTGGGACTAGCGGGAGCGGGCGAGCAGTACTTC. It encodes CASSQASLGLAGAGEQYF.

This clone was counted a single time. The genes are TRBV6-5 and TRBJ1-5; tentative D call: TRBD1 (5 bases). The V end was cut by 2 bases, the J end by 4 bases, with 12 bases between. CDR3 length: 15 amino acids. Germline CDR1 MNHEY, CDR2 SVGAGI. The CDR3 spells CASSYAGEGNQPQHF. The CDR3 DNA reads TGTGCCAGCAGTTACGCGGGGGAGGGGAATCAGCCCCAGCATTTT.

This chain uses TRBV30 with TRBJ2-5; no reliable D call. CDR1 and CDR2 from the germline V gene are GTSNPN and SVGIG (reference sequence). The CDR3 length is 12 residues. The V end was cut by 3 bases, the J end by 5 bases, with 10 bases between. CDR3 protein: CAWSLRGETQYF. The CDR3 region has the DNA TGTGCCTGGAGCCTCCGTGGGGAGACCCAGTACTTC. Filled out from reference TRBV30 and TRBJ2-5, the complete variable domain reads SQTIHQWPATLVQPVGSPLSLECTVEGTSNPNLYWYRQAAGRGLQLLFYSVGIGQISSEVPQNLSASRPQDRQFILSSKKLLLSDSGFYLCAWSLRGETQYFGPGTRLLVL.